These 9 T cell receptor beta chains came from one sample sequenced in a study of T cells expressing NK-cell markers. TCRdb re-called the 5' RACE reads and catalogs CDR3 proteins one per entry, DNA excluded. The ten most abundant clones cover approximately 3.6% of a sample with 500,000 to 700,000 distinct CDR3 sequences. The sequencing sample was made of blood T cells: a sorted CD56 or NKG2C T cell subset, CD4+ or CD8+ T cells, or bulk PBMC T cells (not recorded which). These receptors were taken from a man younger than 35 in good health.

The chain links TRBV28 to TRBJ2-3; no DNA is available, so the TRBD1 call from TCRdb remains unchecked. There are 14 residues in the CDR3. Looked up from germline, CDR1 is MDHEN and CDR2 is SYDVKM. The CDR3 sequence is CASSLVQGSDTQYF.

The chain combines TRBV5-1 with TRBJ2-1; the TCRdb D gene call, TRBD2, has no DNA to confirm it. Germline V gene data show CDR1 as SGHRS and CDR2 as YFSETQ. This CDR3 is built from 15 residues. CDR3 in amino acids: CASGDASGGDNEQFF.

The chain has TRBV5-1 and TRBJ1-1. Germline CDR1 and CDR2: SGHRS and YFSETQ. The CDR3 loop spans 16 amino acids. The CDR3 protein is CASSLVRVRANTEAFF.

V and J are TRBV3-1 and TRBJ2-1; TCRdb selects TRBD1, and the lack of DNA leaves this call unchecked. There are 16 residues in the CDR3. Per germline, CDR1 LGHDT and CDR2 YNNKEL (reference sequence). CDR3 loop: CASSQENRGMHNEQFF.

The V gene is TRBV5-1, the J gene TRBJ2-2; the TCRdb call, TRBD1, lacks DNA for checking. CDR3 length: 12 amino acids. CDR1 and CDR2 from the germline V gene are SGHRS and YFSETQ. The CDR3 loop is CAGLTDTGELFF.

The rearrangement uses TRBV18 and TRBJ2-1; without DNA, the TCRdb call of TRBD1 cannot be checked. CDR1 is KGHSH and CDR2 is LQKENI in the germline V gene. The length of the CDR3 is 14 residues. The CDR3 reads CASSPISTGNEQFF.

The chain has TRBV6-5 and TRBJ2-1; TCRdb's D call, TRBD2, is unchecked because there is no DNA. The CDR3 contains 15 residues. Germline CDR1 reads MNHEY; CDR2 reads SVGAGI. The CDR3: CASSLAGEIRNEQFF.

The rearrangement joins TRBV7-9 to TRBJ2-5; TCRdb picks TRBD1, but there is no DNA to check that call. This CDR3 contains 14 residues. Germline CDR1 reads SEHNR; CDR2 reads FQNEAQ (reference sequence). This CDR3 reads CASSLTVSQETQYF.

The chain couples TRBV2 to TRBJ2-1; TCRdb calls TRBD2, which cannot be checked without DNA. The CDR3 has 15 residues. CDR1 is SNHLY, CDR2 FYNNEI, per germline. CDR3: CASSGGEGLYNEQFF.